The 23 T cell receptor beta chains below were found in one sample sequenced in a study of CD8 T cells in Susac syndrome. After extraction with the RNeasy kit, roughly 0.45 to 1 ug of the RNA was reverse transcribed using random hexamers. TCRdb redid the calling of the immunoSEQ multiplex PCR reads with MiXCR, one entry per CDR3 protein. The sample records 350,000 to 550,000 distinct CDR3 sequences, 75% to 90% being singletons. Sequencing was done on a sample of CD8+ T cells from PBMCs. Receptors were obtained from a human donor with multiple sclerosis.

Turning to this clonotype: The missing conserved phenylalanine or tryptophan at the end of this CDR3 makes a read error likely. The CDR3, as DNA: TGCGCCAGCAGCCAAGGCACCGCTGGATTTGGCTACACCCTC. As protein: CASSQGTAGFGYTL. The chain joins TRBV4-1 to TRBJ1-2, with D unclear. CDR3 length equals 14 residues. Germline CDR1 MGHRA, CDR2 YSYEKL. V was clipped by 1 base and J by 7 bases, with 13 bases between them.

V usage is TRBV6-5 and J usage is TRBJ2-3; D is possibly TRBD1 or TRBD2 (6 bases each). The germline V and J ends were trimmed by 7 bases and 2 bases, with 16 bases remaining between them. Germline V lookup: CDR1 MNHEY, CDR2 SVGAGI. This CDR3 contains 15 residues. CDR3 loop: CASTFRRGLTDTQYF. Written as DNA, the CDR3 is TGTGCCAGCACTTTCCGACGGGGGCTCACAGATACGCAGTATTTT.

CDR3 nucleotide sequence: TGCGCCAGCAGCTTGGCGGACGTAGCGAACACCGGGGAGCTGTTTTTT. Amino acid sequence: CASSLADVANTGELFF. The rearrangement uses TRBV5-1 and TRBJ2-2, with no clear D. Trimming left V 0 bases short and J 0 bases short, with 9 bases between. The CDR3 sequence is 16 residues long. Germline CDR1 is SGHRS and CDR2 is YFSETQ.

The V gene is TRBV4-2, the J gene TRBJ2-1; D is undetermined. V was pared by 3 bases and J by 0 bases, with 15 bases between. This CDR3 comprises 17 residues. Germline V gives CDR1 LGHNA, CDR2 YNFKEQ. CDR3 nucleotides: TGTGCCAGCAGCCAGGGCCTGACACGGAGCTCCTACAATGAGCAGTTCTTC. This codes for CASSQGLTRSSYNEQFF.

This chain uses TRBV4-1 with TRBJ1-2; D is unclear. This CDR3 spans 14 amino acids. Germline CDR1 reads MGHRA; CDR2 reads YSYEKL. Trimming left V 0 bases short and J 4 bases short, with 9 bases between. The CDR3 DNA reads TGCGCCAGCAGCCAAGATATAGCCAGCTATGGCTACACCTTC. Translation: CASSQDIASYGYTF.

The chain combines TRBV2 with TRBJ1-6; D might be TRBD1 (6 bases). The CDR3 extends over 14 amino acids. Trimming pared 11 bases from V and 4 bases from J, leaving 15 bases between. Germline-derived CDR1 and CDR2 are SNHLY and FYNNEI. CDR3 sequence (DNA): TGTGCCGCACAGGACAGTCCATATAATTCACCCCTCCACTTT. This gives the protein CAAQDSPYNSPLHF.

This chain's CDR3 is CSARDFGRENEKLFF. CDR3 nucleotide sequence: TGCAGTGCTAGAGATTTCGGCAGGGAGAATGAAAAACTGTTTTTT. The V call is TRBV20-1, the J call TRBJ1-4; D perhaps matches TRBD1 (5 bases). The CDR3 runs to 15 residues. Germline CDR1 is DFQATT and CDR2 is SNEGSKA (reference sequence). V was clipped by 0 bases and J by 5 bases, with 13 bases between them.

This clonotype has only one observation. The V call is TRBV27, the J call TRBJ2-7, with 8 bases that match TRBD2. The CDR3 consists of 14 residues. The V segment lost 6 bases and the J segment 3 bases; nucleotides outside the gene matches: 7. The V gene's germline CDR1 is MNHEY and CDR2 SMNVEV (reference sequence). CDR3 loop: CASSEAGVRYEQYF. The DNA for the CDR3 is TGTGCCAGCAGCGAAGCGGGAGTTCGCTACGAGCAGTACTTC.

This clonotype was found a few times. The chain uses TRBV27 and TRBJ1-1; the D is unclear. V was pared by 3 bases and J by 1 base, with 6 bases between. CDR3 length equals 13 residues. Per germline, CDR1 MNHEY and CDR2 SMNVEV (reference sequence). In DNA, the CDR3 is TGTGCCAGCAGTTTGATGAGGAACACTGAAGCTTTCTTT. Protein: CASSLMRNTEAFF.

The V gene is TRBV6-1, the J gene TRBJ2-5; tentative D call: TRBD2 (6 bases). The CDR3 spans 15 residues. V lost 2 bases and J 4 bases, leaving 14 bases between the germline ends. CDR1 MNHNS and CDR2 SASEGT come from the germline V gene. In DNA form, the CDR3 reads TGTGCCAGCAGTGAAAGCACCGGGGGTCCAGAGACCCAGTACTTC. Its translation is CASSESTGGPETQYF.

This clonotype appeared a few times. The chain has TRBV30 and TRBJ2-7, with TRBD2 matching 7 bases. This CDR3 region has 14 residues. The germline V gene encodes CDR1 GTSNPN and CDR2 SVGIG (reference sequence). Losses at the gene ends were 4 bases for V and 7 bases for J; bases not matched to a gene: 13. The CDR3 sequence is CAWTGSGTTGEQYF. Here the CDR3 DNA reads TGTGCCTGGACGGGCTCGGGGACTACGGGGGAGCAGTACTTC.

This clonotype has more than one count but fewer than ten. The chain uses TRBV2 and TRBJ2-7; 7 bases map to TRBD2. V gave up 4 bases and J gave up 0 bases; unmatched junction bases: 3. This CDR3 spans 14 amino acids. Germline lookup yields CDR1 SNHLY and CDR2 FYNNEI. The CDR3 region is CASSGREDSYEQYF. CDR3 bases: TGTGCCAGCAGTGGACGGGAGGACTCCTACGAGCAGTACTTC.

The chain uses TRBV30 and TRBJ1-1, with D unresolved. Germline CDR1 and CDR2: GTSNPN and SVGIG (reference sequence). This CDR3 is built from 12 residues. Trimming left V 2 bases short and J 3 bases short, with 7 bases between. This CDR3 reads CAWSHGDTEAFF. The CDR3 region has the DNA TGTGCCTGGAGTCACGGGGACACTGAAGCTTTCTTT.

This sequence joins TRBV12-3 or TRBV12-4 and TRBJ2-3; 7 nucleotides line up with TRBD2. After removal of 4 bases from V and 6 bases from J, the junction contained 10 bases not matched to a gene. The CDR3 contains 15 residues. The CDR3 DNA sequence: TGTGCCAGCAGTTCTAACGGCGGGAGCCGTGATACGCAGTATTTT. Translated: CASSSNGGSRDTQYF.

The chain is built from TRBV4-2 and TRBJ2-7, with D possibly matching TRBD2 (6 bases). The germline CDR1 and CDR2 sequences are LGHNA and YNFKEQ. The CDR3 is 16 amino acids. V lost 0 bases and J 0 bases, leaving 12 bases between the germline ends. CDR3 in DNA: TGTGCCAGCAGCCAAGATCGGGAGCAGGTCTCCTACGAGCAGTACTTC. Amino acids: CASSQDREQVSYEQYF.

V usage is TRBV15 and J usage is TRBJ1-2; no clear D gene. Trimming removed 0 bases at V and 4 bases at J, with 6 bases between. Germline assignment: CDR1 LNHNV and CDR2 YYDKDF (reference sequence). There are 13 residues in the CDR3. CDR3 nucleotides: TGTGCCACCAGCAGAGATGGTGTCTATGGCTACACCTTC. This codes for CATSRDGVYGYTF. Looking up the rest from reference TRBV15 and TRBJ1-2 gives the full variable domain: DAMVIQNPRYQVTQFGKPVTLSCSQTLNHNVMYWYQQKSSQAPKLLFHYYDKDFNNEADTPDNFQSRRPNTSFCFLDIRSPGLGDTAMYLCATSRDGVYGYTFGSGTRLTVV.

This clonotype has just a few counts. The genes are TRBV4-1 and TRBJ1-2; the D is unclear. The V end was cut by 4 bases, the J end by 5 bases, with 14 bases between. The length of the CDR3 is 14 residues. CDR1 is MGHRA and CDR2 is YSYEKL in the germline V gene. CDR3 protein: CASSPVEGQYGYTF. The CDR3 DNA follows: TGCGCCAGCAGCCCAGTGGAGGGTCAGTATGGCTACACCTTC.

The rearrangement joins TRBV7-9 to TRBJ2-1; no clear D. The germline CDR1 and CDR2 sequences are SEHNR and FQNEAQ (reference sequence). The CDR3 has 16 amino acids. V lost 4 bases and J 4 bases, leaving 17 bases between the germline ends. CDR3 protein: CASSSNVRSLYNEQFF. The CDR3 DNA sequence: TGTGCCAGCAGCTCCAACGTCCGAAGTCTGTACAATGAGCAGTTCTTC.

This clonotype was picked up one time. CDR3 DNA: TGCGCCAGCAGCTTGCTCGGACAAGAAGGGGACACTGAAGCTTTCTTT. Translation: CASSLLGQEGDTEAFF. This chain links TRBV5-1 with TRBJ1-1; a possible D gene is TRBD1 (5 bases). V lost 1 base, J lost 3 bases, and 16 bases lay in between. Germline V gene sequence: CDR1 SGHRS, CDR2 YFSETQ. CDR3 length: 16 amino acids.

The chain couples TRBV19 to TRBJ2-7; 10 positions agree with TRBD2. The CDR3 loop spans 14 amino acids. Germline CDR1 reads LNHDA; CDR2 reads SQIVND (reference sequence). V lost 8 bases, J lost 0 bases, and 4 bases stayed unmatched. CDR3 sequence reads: CASALAGDSYEQYF. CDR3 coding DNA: TGTGCCAGTGCGCTAGCGGGGGACTCCTACGAGCAGTACTTC.

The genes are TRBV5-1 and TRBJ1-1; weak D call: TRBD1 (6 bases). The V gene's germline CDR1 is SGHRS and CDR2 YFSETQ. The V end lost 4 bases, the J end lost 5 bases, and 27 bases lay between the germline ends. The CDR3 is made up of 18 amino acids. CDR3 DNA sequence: TGCGCCAGCAGCCCCGACCTCCGTATCGGGGGGCGCATGACTGAAGCTTTCTTT. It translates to CASSPDLRIGGRMTEAFF.

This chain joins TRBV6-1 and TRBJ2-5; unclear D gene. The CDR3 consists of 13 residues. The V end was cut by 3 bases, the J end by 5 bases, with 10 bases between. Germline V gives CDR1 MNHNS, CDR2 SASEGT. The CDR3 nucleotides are TGTGCCAGCAGTGACATCCCCCCTGAGACCCAGTACTTC. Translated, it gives CASSDIPPETQYF.

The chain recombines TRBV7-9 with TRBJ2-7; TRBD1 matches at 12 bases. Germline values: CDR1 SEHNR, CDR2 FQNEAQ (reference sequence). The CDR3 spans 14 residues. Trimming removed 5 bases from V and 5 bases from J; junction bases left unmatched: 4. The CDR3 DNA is TGTGCCAGCAGCGGGACAGGGGGCGAGGACGAGCAGTACTTC. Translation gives CASSGTGGEDEQYF.